A selection of T cell receptor beta chains follows, all from one sample in a study of cytomegalovirus exposure and HLA in healthy donors. Sequenced by immunoSEQ multiplex PCR; TCRdb stores in-frame clones only, minus some. The sample holds 150,000 to 200,000 clones, approximately 84% seen once. Sequencing was carried out using PBMCs. These receptors originate from a girl aged 5-17 years in good health and CMV-seropositive. Each CDR3 is given with its conserved first and last residue. Each record gives: V gene, J gene, clone size, D gene, CDR3 DNA, CDR3 protein. The D gene is left open where the match is weak. Part of the rows lack a size; the others show once, few, many or a class for expanded clones.

TRBV7-3	TRBJ2-7	.	TRBD1	TGTGCCAGCAGCTTGGGGACAGGTTCCTCCTACGAGCAGTACTTC	CASSLGTGSSYEQYF
TRBV7-9	TRBJ1-5	.	.	TGTGCCAGCAGCTCCCTAACCTATCAGCCCCAGCATTTT	CASSSLTYQPQHF
TRBV2	TRBJ1-2	.	.	TGTGCCAGCAGTGAAGCGGCTTTTGGCTATGGCTACACCTTC	CASSEAAFGYGYTF
TRBV10-1	TRBJ1-5	.	TRBD1	TGCGCCAGCAGTGAGGACAGGGCTCAGCCCCAGCATTTT	CASSEDRAQPQHF
TRBV5-4	TRBJ1-2	.	TRBD1	TGTGCCAGCAGCCACCGGGACAGGGGAGCTGGGGTTGGCTACACCTTC	CASSHRDRGAGVGYTF
TRBV11-2	TRBJ1-1	.	.	TGTGCCAGCAGCTGGGCATCTGTTGGGACTGAAGCTTTCTTT	CASSWASVGTEAFF
TRBV7-2	TRBJ1-2	.	TRBD1	TGTGCCAGCAGTGCCCCGGGGACAGGGAACTATGGCTACACCTTC	CASSAPGTGNYGYTF
TRBV27	TRBJ2-6	.	.	TGTGCCAGCAGTTTAATACAGGCGGGGGCCAACGTCCTGACTTTC	CASSLIQAGANVLTF
TRBV5-4	TRBJ2-5	.	TRBD1	TGTGCCAGCTCACAGGGACAGTCCCAAGAGACCCAGTACTTC	CASSQGQSQETQYF
TRBV11-3	TRBJ2-1	.	TRBD2	TGTGCCAGCAGCCAAAGACTAGCGGCCAATGAGCAGTTCTTC	CASSQRLAANEQFF
TRBV29-1	TRBJ2-1	.	.	TGCAGCGTTCGGGGTGGCTCCTACAATGAGCAGTTCTTC	CSVRGGSYNEQFF
TRBV5-1	TRBJ2-5	.	TRBD2	TGCGCCAGCAGCTTAACTAGCGGGGTGAGAGAGACCCAGTACTTC	CASSLTSGVRETQYF
TRBV7-8	TRBJ2-1	.	TRBD1	TGTGCCAGCAGCATAACCGGGACAGGGTGGGGAAATGAGCAGTTCTTC	CASSITGTGWGNEQFF
TRBV27	TRBJ2-3	.	.	TGTGCCAGCAGCTCCCCGGCGCAGCGCCGCGCAGATACGCAGTATTTT	CASSSPAQRRADTQYF
TRBV27	TRBJ1-6	.	TRBD1	TGTGCCAGCAGTTTCCGAAGGACAGGGGTAGGGTCACCCCTCCACTTT	CASSFRRTGVGSPLHF
TRBV2	TRBJ2-6	.	.	TGTGCCAGCAGAACGGACATCTCTGGGGCCAACGTCCTGACTTTC	CASRTDISGANVLTF
TRBV9	TRBJ1-5	.	.	TGTGCCAGCAGTCACGGGGTGGGGGGTCAGCCCCAGCATTTT	CASSHGVGGQPQHF
TRBV27	TRBJ2-6	.	TRBD1	TGTGCCAGCACCGGACAGGGGGCTGGCGGGGCCAACGTCCTGACTTTC	CASTGQGAGGANVLTF
TRBV19	TRBJ1-2	.	TRBD1	TGTGCCAGTAGTGAACAGGGGATTCCCTATGGCTACACCTTC	CASSEQGIPYGYTF
TRBV5-1	TRBJ1-2	.	.	TGCGCCAGCAGCTTGGATCAGGGAAGAAATGGCTACACCTTC	CASSLDQGRNGYTF
TRBV18	TRBJ1-1	.	TRBD1	TGTGCCAGCTCACCGGACAGGGAGTGGGGACCTGAAGCTTTCTTT	CASSPDREWGPEAFF
TRBV2	TRBJ2-5	.	TRBD2	TGTGCCAGCAGCCGACTAGCGGGGGACCAAGAGACCCAGTACTTC	CASSRLAGDQETQYF
TRBV6-5	TRBJ1-1	.	.	TGTGCCAGCAGTTTGGATGGGGCGAAAGAGGCTTTCTTT	CASSLDGAKEAFF
TRBV9	TRBJ2-1	.	.	TGTGCCAGCAGCGGTGGTTGGCAGGGTCCGAATGAGCAGTTCTTC	CASSGGWQGPNEQFF
TRBV7-3	TRBJ1-1	.	TRBD1	TGTGCCAGCAGCTACAGACAGGGCGCTGAAGCTTTCTTT	CASSYRQGAEAFF
TRBV6-1	TRBJ2-7	few	.	TGTGCCAGCAGTGAACCTTACACGGGACACTACGAGCAGTACTTC	CASSEPYTGHYEQYF
TRBV7-8	TRBJ1-1	.	.	TGTGCCAGCAGCTTAAGGGGGACGGTGAACACTGAAGCTTTCTTT	CASSLRGTVNTEAFF
TRBV6-6	TRBJ2-7	.	.	TGTGCCAGCAGTTACTCTCACGAGCAGTACTTC	CASSYSHEQYF
TRBV2	TRBJ1-1	.	.	TGTGCCAGCTGGGGGGGCAGGGTCGAAGCTTTCTTT	CASWGGRVEAFF
TRBV6-5	TRBJ2-3	.	.	TGTGCCAGCAACCAGGGACATCCTAGCACAGATACGCAGTATTTT	CASNQGHPSTDTQYF
TRBV19	TRBJ2-1	.	TRBD1	TGTGCCAGTAGTATATCCGGACAGGACTCCTACAATGAGCAGTTCTTC	CASSISGQDSYNEQFF
TRBV13	TRBJ2-5	.	TRBD2	TGTGCCAGCAGCCTACTCTTCGAGCGGGGGGCTCCAGGGACCCAGTACTTC	CASSLLFERGAPGTQYF
TRBV13	TRBJ2-1	.	TRBD2	TGTGCCAGCAGCACACGAAACCGGTGGACTAGCGGGGGGGACTCCTACAATGAGCAGTTCTTC	CASSTRNRWTSGGDSYNEQFF
TRBV5-1	TRBJ2-3	.	.	TGCGCCAGCAGCTCCGACTCGCCCGCCGGGGATACGCAGTATTTT	CASSSDSPAGDTQYF
TRBV6-4	TRBJ2-7	.	TRBD1	TGTGCCAGCAGTGCGGGACAGGGATCCTACGAGCAGTACTTC	CASSAGQGSYEQYF
TRBV11-2	TRBJ2-7	.	.	TGTGCCAGCAAGGAAAGGGACTCAGCTACCTACGAGCAGTACTTC	CASKERDSATYEQYF
TRBV5-1	TRBJ1-2	.	TRBD1	TGCGCCAGCAGCTTCTCGGACAGGGGTAACTATGGCTACACCTTC	CASSFSDRGNYGYTF
TRBV4-1	TRBJ2-2	.	TRBD2	TGCGCCAGCAGCCAGCCTCTAGCGGGGGTGGGGAAGGGGGGGGAGCTGTTTTTT	CASSQPLAGVGKGGELFF
TRBV27	TRBJ2-7	.	.	TGTGCCAGCAGCGTTAGGGCCCTCGACTACGAGCAGTACTTC	CASSVRALDYEQYF
TRBV25-1	TRBJ2-7	.	.	TGTGCCAGCAGTGAATATTGGCAGATCGAGCAGTACTTC	CASSEYWQIEQYF
TRBV18	TRBJ2-1	.	TRBD2	TGTGCCAGCTCACCAGGACTAGCGGGGGGAGGGAGCTCCTACAATGAGCAGTTCTTC	CASSPGLAGGGSSYNEQFF
TRBV9	TRBJ2-7	.	TRBD1	TGTGCCAGCAGCGCCTCAGGGGGCGTGTACGAGCAGTACTTC	CASSASGGVYEQYF
TRBV4-1	TRBJ1-4	.	TRBD1	TGCGCCAGCAGCCAAGAAGGGACAGCGCGTGAAAAACTGTTTTTT	CASSQEGTAREKLFF
TRBV5-1	TRBJ1-4	.	TRBD1	TGCGCCAGCAGCTTGCCCGGGACAGGGAGTGAAAAACTGTTTTTT	CASSLPGTGSEKLFF
TRBV10-1	TRBJ2-1	.	TRBD2	TGCGCCAGCAGTGGGGGACTAGCGGGGTACAATGAGCAGTTCTTC	CASSGGLAGYNEQFF
TRBV9	TRBJ2-1	.	TRBD2	TGTGCCAGCAGCGTAGATCCAGCGGGGTGGGTCGTTGGCTCCTACAATGAGCAGTTCTTC	CASSVDPAGWVVGSYNEQFF
TRBV21-1	TRBJ2-7	.	.	TGTGCCAGCAGCAACAGCTATAGCGGGGGTACCTACGAGCAGTACTTC	CASSNSYSGGTYEQYF
TRBV7-3	TRBJ1-1	once	TRBD1	TGTGCCAGCAGCATGGGACAGGGATTGGAGGCTTTCTTT	CASSMGQGLEAFF
TRBV5-1	TRBJ2-7	.	TRBD1	TGCGCCAGCAGCTTGGGGGACAGTTTCTACGAGCAGTACTTC	CASSLGDSFYEQYF
TRBV19	TRBJ1-2	few	TRBD1	TGTGCCAGTAGTCTCCAGGGGGCTGCTGGCTACACCTTC	CASSLQGAAGYTF
TRBV9	TRBJ1-2	.	TRBD1	TGTGCCAGCAGCGTAGCTACGGGGGACAGGGCGGGCGGCTACACCTTC	CASSVATGDRAGGYTF
TRBV7-6	TRBJ1-1	.	TRBD1	TGTGCCAGCAGCAAAGGGGACAGGGGGCCCCTAATCCGTGAAGCTTTCTTT	CASSKGDRGPLIREAFF
TRBV6-1	TRBJ2-2	.	.	TGTGCCAGCAGTGTAACCCCCCTCTATTCGAACACCGGGGAGCTGTTTTTT	CASSVTPLYSNTGELFF
TRBV10-1	TRBJ1-1	.	TRBD1	TGCGCCAGCAGCCCAGGGGGCACTGAAGCTTTCTTT	CASSPGGTEAFF
TRBV27	TRBJ2-5	.	TRBD1	TGTGCCAGCAGCCCGACAGGGGGGCGCGAGACCCAGTACTTC	CASSPTGGRETQYF
TRBV27	TRBJ2-7	.	TRBD1	TGTGCCAGCAGGGGCCACAATGACAGGGTAGCCTACGAGCAGTACTTC	CASRGHNDRVAYEQYF
TRBV10-1	TRBJ1-1	.	.	TGCGCCAGCAGATGGTCTTCAGGACAGAACACTGAAGCTTTCTTT	CASRWSSGQNTEAFF
TRBV5-6	TRBJ2-1	.	TRBD1	TGTGCCAGCAGGGGGGACAGGGGTTACAATGAGCAGTTCTTC	CASRGDRGYNEQFF
TRBV4-2	TRBJ2-2	.	.	TGTGCCAGCAGCCTACTATCCCCAGGGGAGGAGCTGTTTTTT	CASSLLSPGEELFF
TRBV5-4	TRBJ2-1	.	TRBD2	TGTGCCAGCAGTGAACTAGCGGGGGGTCGCAATGAGCAGTTCTTC	CASSELAGGRNEQFF